This T cell receptor beta chain was captured by sequencing in a study of blood T cell repertoires in COVID-19. As for the study in general: Specimens from acute and convalescent COVID-19 originated in the United States, Italy and Spain. T cells, B-cell-depleted T cells, or PBMCs supplied cDNA or gDNA.

Sequencing was performed with immunoSEQ multiplex PCR; in TCRdb, only in-frame clones are kept and a portion is missing. The repertoire holds about 130,000 clones, with around four fifths as singletons. Germline V gene data show CDR1 as SGHVS and CDR2 as FQNEAQ. This CDR3 comprises 16 residues. V was trimmed by 1 base and J by 2 bases, leaving 12 bases between them. The clonotype comes from a man aged 55 to 70 with acute or convalescent COVID-19. The rearrangement uses TRBV7-8 and TRBJ1-5, with a tentative D call TRBD1 (5 bases). The sample was peripheral blood. The CDR3 sequence is CASSLGQGIGNQPQHF. The CDR3 nucleotides are TGTGCCAGCAGCTTAGGTCAGGGCATTGGCAATCAGCCCCAGCATTTT.